The rows below give T cell receptor beta chains drawn from one sample of a study of T cell changes during pregnancy in multiple sclerosis. The assay was immunoSEQ multiplex PCR, and TCRdb's table has in-frame clones only and misses some. The profile shows 65,000 to 85,000 clones, over 90% of them singletons. The sample here was CD4+ T cells from peripheral blood mononuclear cells, taken after pregnancy. The receptors were gathered from a female donor with multiple sclerosis, enrolled in a pregnancy study. CDR3s include the opening cysteine and the closing phenylalanine or tryptophan. The D gene is left open where the match is weak. Part of the rows lack a size; the others show once, few, many or a class for expanded clones.

j_call	v_call	d_call	clone_size	cdr3_aa	cdr3_nt
TRBJ1-4	TRBV7-2	NA	NA	CASSLRRDSEKLFF	TGTGCCAGCAGCTTACGCAGGGACTCCGAAAAACTGTTTTTT
TRBJ2-3	TRBV27	NA	NA	CASSLGGAGTTDTQYF	TGTGCCAGCAGTTTAGGTGGAGCGGGTACGACAGATACGCAGTATTTT
TRBJ2-2	TRBV5-4	TRBD2	NA	CASSWTLAGGLDLNTGELFF	TGTGCCAGCAGCTGGACCTTAGCGGGGGGGCTCGACTTGAACACCGGGGAGCTGTTTTTT
TRBJ1-5	TRBV19	NA	NA	CASSIDRLRPQHF	TGTGCCAGTAGTATAGATCGTCTTCGGCCCCAGCATTTT
TRBJ1-6	TRBV6-7	NA	NA	CASSRQAVRGSYNSPLHF	TGTGCCAGCAGTCGACAGGCGGTTCGGGGCTCCTATAATTCACCCCTCCACTTT
TRBJ1-3	TRBV5-1	TRBD1	NA	CASSTRQGAGNTIYF	TGCGCCAGCAGCACGAGACAGGGGGCGGGAAACACCATATATTTT
TRBJ2-3	TRBV6-1	NA	NA	CASSEGRQDTQYF	TGTGCCAGCAGTGAGGGCAGGCAAGATACGCAGTATTTT
TRBJ2-1	TRBV5-6	TRBD2	NA	CASSLASGSSYNEQFF	TGTGCCAGCAGCTTGGCTAGCGGGAGCTCCTACAATGAGCAGTTCTTC
TRBJ2-1	TRBV7-2	TRBD2	NA	CASSLVGTSNHEQFF	TGTGCCAGCAGCTTAGTGGGGACTAGCAACCATGAGCAGTTCTTC
TRBJ1-5	TRBV19	TRBD1	NA	CASRERGQGRNQPQHF	TGTGCCAGTAGAGAGAGGGGACAGGGCCGCAATCAGCCCCAGCATTTT
TRBJ2-7	TRBV5-1	TRBD2	NA	CASNSWTSGGPGEQYF	TGCGCCAGCAATTCTTGGACTAGCGGAGGTCCGGGCGAGCAGTACTTC
TRBJ2-1	TRBV6-1	NA	NA	CASSLTRYNEQFF	TGTGCCAGCAGCCTGACACGGTACAATGAGCAGTTCTTC
TRBJ2-3	TRBV2	NA	NA	CASSAGTPMTDTQYF	TGTGCCAGCAGTGCCGGGACACCTATGACAGATACGCAGTATTTT
TRBJ1-1	TRBV14	TRBD1	few	CASGQGANTEAFF	TGTGCCAGCGGACAGGGGGCAAACACTGAAGCTTTCTTT
TRBJ2-2	TRBV9	TRBD2	NA	CASSVGWGGGRDPNTGELFF	TGTGCCAGCAGCGTAGGTTGGGGAGGCGGGAGGGATCCGAACACCGGGGAGCTGTTTTTT
TRBJ1-2	TRBV2	TRBD1	NA	CASSESWQGASYGYTF	TGTGCCAGCAGTGAATCGTGGCAGGGGGCGAGCTATGGCTACACCTTC
TRBJ1-4	TRBV7-4	NA	NA	CASSLAGGGLGKLFF	TGTGCCAGCAGCTTAGCGGGGGGGGGCCTCGGAAAACTGTTTTTT
TRBJ2-1	TRBV28	NA	NA	CASSPHATRLSYNEQFF	TGTGCCAGCAGTCCCCATGCTACGAGGCTCTCCTACAATGAGCAGTTCTTC
TRBJ1-2	TRBV6-5	NA	few	CASSKGTQYGYTF	TGTGCCAGCAGTAAAGGGACTCAGTATGGCTACACCTTC
TRBJ1-2	TRBV19	NA	NA	CASSQGRNYGYTF	TGTGCCAGTAGTCAGGGGCGAAACTATGGCTACACCTTC
TRBJ1-1	TRBV29-1	NA	NA	CSVESPGRMNTEAFF	TGCAGCGTTGAGTCACCGGGAAGGATGAACACTGAAGCTTTCTTT
TRBJ2-3	TRBV4-2	TRBD2	NA	CASSQGSEGGLTQYF	TGTGCCAGCAGCCAAGGGAGTGAGGGAGGGCTTACGCAGTATTTT
TRBJ1-4	TRBV5-4	NA	NA	CASSLEPGRTEKLFF	TGTGCCAGCAGCTTGGAGCCGGGGAGGACTGAAAAACTGTTTTTT
TRBJ2-2	TRBV4-2	TRBD2	NA	CASSQEIVGTKSGELFF	TGTGCCAGCAGCCAAGAAATAGTAGGGACTAAGTCCGGGGAGCTGTTTTTT
TRBJ1-1	TRBV4-1	TRBD1	NA	CASSRTGTGTNTEAFF	TGCGCCAGCAGCCGAACCGGGACAGGGACTAACACTGAAGCTTTCTTT
TRBJ1-1	TRBV2	TRBD1	NA	CASSVQGTVQAFF	TGTGCCAGCAGTGTTCAAGGGACAGTTCAAGCTTTCTTT
TRBJ1-1	TRBV5-8	NA	NA	CASSAETNLMNTEAFF	TGTGCCAGCAGCGCCGAGACAAATCTCATGAACACTGAAGCTTTCTTT
TRBJ2-7	TRBV27	TRBD2	NA	CASSLRGLAGSYEQYF	TGTGCCAGCAGTCTTCGTGGACTAGCGGGCTCCTACGAGCAGTACTTC
TRBJ1-2	TRBV6-1	NA	NA	CASTGSAIGYGYTF	TGTGCCAGCACCGGGTCTGCCATCGGCTATGGCTACACCTTC
TRBJ2-1	TRBV7-3	TRBD1	NA	CASSLTGYGEQFF	TGTGCCAGCAGCTTGACAGGGTATGGTGAGCAGTTCTTC
TRBJ2-4	TRBV27	NA	once	CASSLYSGPENIQYF	TGTGCCAGCAGTTTATATTCTGGGCCCGAAAACATTCAGTACTTC
TRBJ1-6	TRBV6-5	NA	NA	CAGSASYNSPLHF	TGTGCCGGGAGCGCTTCCTATAATTCACCCCTCCACTTT